Listed below are T cell receptor beta chains from one sample, sequenced in a study of control samples from healthy donors and cancer patients. Assay: immunoSEQ multiplex PCR; the TCRdb copy retains only in-frame clones and omits some. Of 170,000 or so clones in the sample, around 94% were seen once. The source material was blood. The source of these receptors is a woman aged 18-30 years in good health. Each CDR3 is given with its conserved first and last residue. A D gene is named only where the DNA matches it firmly. Size is omitted from some rows. Given values are once, few, many or a class for expanded clones.

d_call j_call clone_size v_call cdr3_nt cdr3_aa
TRBD1 TRBJ2-6 once TRBV19 TGTGCCAGTAGTCCCGGGACAGCCCCCACTGGGGCCAACGTCCTGACTTTC CASSPGTAPTGANVLTF
TRBD2 TRBJ2-2 . TRBV9 TGTGCCAGCAGCGTAGGAGTGACTAGCGGGGGGGCCGGGTCAAGGGCCGGGGAGCTGTTTTTT CASSVGVTSGGAGSRAGELFF
. TRBJ2-3 few TRBV11-3 TGTGCCAGTGAGGGGTACACTAGCACAGATACGCAGTATTTT CASEGYTSTDTQYF
. TRBJ1-1 . TRBV18 TGTGCCAGCTCACCGCCAGGAAGAGCTGAAGCTTTCTTT CASSPPGRAEAFF
. TRBJ1-6 . TRBV27 TGTGCCAGCAGTTTCACAGGGAGCTCCTATAATTCACCCCTCCACTTT CASSFTGSSYNSPLHF
. TRBJ2-7 . TRBV7-2 TGTGCCAGCAGCTCCCAGACGGGGGACGGGCAGTACTTC CASSSQTGDGQYF
. TRBJ2-2 . TRBV28 TGTGCCAGCAGCGGTACCGGGGAGCTGTTTTTT CASSGTGELFF
TRBD1 TRBJ1-2 . TRBV10-1 TGCGCCAGCGGCTCCCTTCCCGGACAGGGGGCTGCCTATGGCTACACCTTC CASGSLPGQGAAYGYTF
. TRBJ2-6 . TRBV19 TGTGCCAGTAGCCCCCCCGTGGGGACTGGGGCCAACGTCCTGACTTTC CASSPPVGTGANVLTF
. TRBJ2-4 . TRBV19 TGTGCCAGTAGTATTCAGTCGGGGGACGCCAAAAACATTCAGTACTTC CASSIQSGDAKNIQYF
TRBD2 TRBJ2-2 . TRBV27 TGTGCCGGAGAGCGGGGGAACACCGGGGAGCTGTTTTTT CAGERGNTGELFF
. TRBJ1-5 . TRBV4-1 TGCGCCAGCCGGGCCTCGCTTAATCAGCCCCAGCATTTT CASRASLNQPQHF
. TRBJ1-5 few TRBV7-2 TGTGCCAGCAGCTCCCCGAATCAGCCCCAGCATTTT CASSSPNQPQHF
. TRBJ2-5 . TRBV10-3 TGTGCCATCAGTGAGTCGGTGGGGGGTAGCGATGGGACCCAGTACTTC CAISESVGGSDGTQYF
. TRBJ1-3 . TRBV28 TGTGCCAGCTCACCAAACCCTGGAAACACCATATATTTT CASSPNPGNTIYF
. TRBJ2-7 few TRBV7-9 TGTGCCAGCAGCTTACGCGACAGCTCCTACGAGCAGTACTTC CASSLRDSSYEQYF
TRBD1 TRBJ2-1 . TRBV4-2 TGTGCCAGCAGCCAAGATCTTGTACAGGGGGCTCGTATTGAGCAGTTCTTC CASSQDLVQGARIEQFF
. TRBJ2-5 . TRBV9 TGTGCCAGCAGCGCTGGAGAGACCCAGTACTTC CASSAGETQYF
. TRBJ1-2 few TRBV11-2 TGTGCCAGCAGTTCCGGGGCAGGATTTGGCTACACCTTC CASSSGAGFGYTF
. TRBJ2-2 few TRBV14 TGTGCCAGCAGCCAAGTGGGCACCGGGGAGCTGTTTTTT CASSQVGTGELFF
TRBD1 TRBJ1-4 . TRBV4-1 TGCGCCAGCAGCTCCCCGGGACAGGGTACAACTAATGAAAAACTGTTTTTT CASSSPGQGTTNEKLFF
TRBD1 TRBJ1-1 . TRBV6-5 TGTGCCAGCAGTTACACAGGTTGGGGACAGGACGAAGCTTTCTTT CASSYTGWGQDEAFF
. TRBJ1-4 . TRBV5-1 TGCGCCAGCAGCTTGCTCCCTAATGAAAAACTGTTTTTT CASSLLPNEKLFF
. TRBJ1-5 . TRBV20-1 TGCAGTGCTAGTCAGCCCCAGCATTTT CSASQPQHF
. TRBJ2-7 . TRBV14 TGTGCCAGCAGCCAATCGGGGGAGCAGTACTTC CASSQSGEQYF
. TRBJ1-2 . TRBV25-1 TGTGCCAGCAGGGACAATTACTATGGCTACACCTTC CASRDNYYGYTF
. TRBJ2-1 . TRBV4-3 TGCGCCAGCAGCACCCGACTAGGTCGTGAGCAGTTCTTC CASSTRLGREQFF
TRBD2 TRBJ2-3 . TRBV5-6 TGTGCCAGCAGCTCTGGCGGGGGGCCTGGTGTAACGCAGTATTTT CASSSGGGPGVTQYF
TRBD1 TRBJ1-4 . TRBV3-1/TRBV3-2 TGTGCCAGCGAATCCGAACAGGGGGAAAAACTGTTTTTT CASESEQGEKLFF
. TRBJ1-2 . TRBV3-1/TRBV3-2 TGTGCCAGCAGCTCCGGCAGTAACTATGGCTACACCTTC CASSSGSNYGYTF
. TRBJ2-5 . TRBV10-3 TGTGCCATCAGTGAGTCGTCTGGCTGGGGAGAGACCCAGTACTTC CAISESSGWGETQYF
. TRBJ1-5 . TRBV27 TGTGCCAGCAGTTTAGTCGGTAGCAATCAGCCCCAGCATTTT CASSLVGSNQPQHF
. TRBJ1-4 . TRBV14 TGTGCCAGCAGCCACTGGGACTCGGCCCATGAAAAACTGTTTTTT CASSHWDSAHEKLFF
. TRBJ1-6 . TRBV6-1 TGTGCCAGCAGTGAAGCGGGTGGGGTGATAATGGGTTCACCCCTCCACTTT CASSEAGGVIMGSPLHF
TRBD1 TRBJ2-1 . TRBV4-3 TGCGCCAGCAGCCACCCGACAGGGCACGGGAATGAGCAGTTCTTC CASSHPTGHGNEQFF
TRBD2 TRBJ2-7 once TRBV6-1 TGTGCCAGCAGTGAATCGGGCGGGGGTGGTTACGAGCAGTACTTC CASSESGGGGYEQYF
. TRBJ2-1 . TRBV29-1 TGCAGCGTTGCCCACCCCTCCTACAATGAGCAGTTCTTC CSVAHPSYNEQFF
. TRBJ1-2 once TRBV5-5 TGTGCCAGCAGCTTTGGGCTAGGACAGTTTAACTATGGCTACACCTTC CASSFGLGQFNYGYTF
TRBD2 TRBJ2-3 . TRBV28 TGTGCCAGCACCGTGGGACTAGCGGCTAGCACAGATACGCAGTATTTT CASTVGLAASTDTQYF
. TRBJ1-5 once TRBV7-2 TGTGCCAGCAGCTTAGGGGGGGAGCGCAATCAGCCCCAGCATTTT CASSLGGERNQPQHF
. TRBJ2-7 . TRBV5-8 TGTGCCAGCAGCTTGGTCAGGGACGAGCAGTACTTC CASSLVRDEQYF
. TRBJ2-1 once TRBV11-3 TGTGCCAGCAGTCTCGGACTGTATCCGGGTAATGAGCAGTTCTTC CASSLGLYPGNEQFF
. TRBJ2-2 . TRBV6-5 TGTGCCAGCAGTAAACAAACCGGGGAGCTGTTTTTT CASSKQTGELFF
TRBD1 TRBJ1-1 once TRBV9 TGTGCCAGCAGCTTCGGGACAGGGATGAACACTGAAGCTTTCTTT CASSFGTGMNTEAFF
TRBD1 TRBJ1-6 . TRBV18 TGTGCCAGCTCAAAGGGGACAGGGAATTCACCCCTCCACTTT CASSKGTGNSPLHF
. TRBJ1-1 . TRBV9 TGTGCCAGCAGCGTAGAGGGGAAGACTGAAGCTTTCTTT CASSVEGKTEAFF
. TRBJ1-3 . TRBV7-9 TGTGCCAGCAGCTTAGCCCTGGGGGAAAACACCATATATTTT CASSLALGENTIYF
. TRBJ2-1 . TRBV11-2 TGTGCCAGCAGCTACGGTGACGGAAGATACAATGAGCAGTTCTTC CASSYGDGRYNEQFF
. TRBJ1-3 few TRBV5-1 TGCGCCAGCAGCCAGGACAGCTCTGGAAACACCATATATTTT CASSQDSSGNTIYF
TRBD1 TRBJ2-3 . TRBV5-6 TGTGCCAGCAGCTTGGGGCCCGGACAGGGAAGCATGTTAGGTACGCAGTATTTT CASSLGPGQGSMLGTQYF
. TRBJ1-2 . TRBV10-3 TGTGCCATCAGTGAGTCCTCGGAAACTAACTATGGCTACACCTTC CAISESSETNYGYTF
. TRBJ1-4 few TRBV6-1 TGTGCCAGCAGTGAAGCGGGGACTGAAAAACTGTTTTTT CASSEAGTEKLFF
. TRBJ1-1 . TRBV7-9 TGTGCCAGCAGCTTAGGTCAGAGGGAGAACACTGAAGCTTTCTTT CASSLGQRENTEAFF
TRBD2 TRBJ2-7 . TRBV3-1/TRBV3-2 TGTGCCAGCAGCCGACTAGCGGGGATATACGAGCAGTACTTC CASSRLAGIYEQYF
TRBD1 TRBJ1-5 . TRBV6-2/TRBV6-3 TGTGCCAGCAGCCGGGTCTCCGGGACAGGGGGAAGACAGCCCCAGCATTTT CASSRVSGTGGRQPQHF